This TCR beta chain stems from a study of blood T cell repertoires in COVID-19. Method: immunoSEQ multiplex PCR; TCRdb's copy keeps in-frame clones and lacks some. Here the sample spans 350,000 to 450,000 clones, about nine tenths being singletons. This TCR derives from a woman between 25 and 40 years old who had recovered from COVID-19. The sample consisted of PBMCs or T cells enriched from blood (not recorded which).

For the CDR3, the DNA is TGTGCCAGCAGTAATATTGGACAGGCCGTGGGGGAGCTGTTTTTT. Translating it yields CASSNIGQAVGELFF. The V and J genes are TRBV6-5 and TRBJ2-2; 7 bases line up with TRBD1. This CDR3 contains 15 residues. CDR1 MNHEY and CDR2 SVGAGI come from the germline V gene. Trimming at V came to 5 bases and at J to 8 bases, leaving 11 bases not matched to a gene.